This entry concerns a single T cell receptor (beta chain). No antigen is known for it. 60 Vbeta and 13 Jbeta primers were used in PCR. This table comes from immunoSEQ multiplex PCR, and its TCRdb copy is limited to in-frame clones, with some not included. Counted here are roughly 160,000 clones, 85% occurring once; the ten biggest clones make up 1%. This sample stems from a study of cytomegalovirus exposure and HLA in healthy donors. Regarding the study as a whole: Some 150 TCR beta chains were listed as cytomegalovirus-associated. The likely explanation for a cluster of highly shared sequence variants was sequencing artifact. Immune exposure information available was restricted to CMV serostatus.

Trimming removed 1 base from V and 0 bases from J; junction bases left unmatched: 6. Germline CDR1 reads LNHDA; CDR2 reads SQIVND (reference sequence). The CDR3 loop spans 18 amino acids. Sequencing used PBMCs. The sequence was collected from a boy between 2 and 10 years old in good health and CMV-seronegative. J is TRBJ2-3 and V is TRBV19; the match to TRBD2 covers 11 bases. The CDR3 spells CASSIGVAGGVSTDTQYF. CDR3 nucleotides: TGTGCCAGTAGTATAGGAGTAGCGGGAGGGGTAAGCACAGATACGCAGTATTTT. The full variable domain, with the rest looked up from reference TRBV19 and TRBJ2-3, is DGGITQSPKYLFRKEGQNVTLSCEQNLNHDAMYWYRQDPGQGLRLIYYSQIVNDFQKGDIAEGYSVSREKKESFPLTVTSAQKNPTAFYLCASSIGVAGGVSTDTQYFGPGTRLTVL.